The clone carrying this T cell receptor beta chain was picked up one time. Its specificity is unknown. Clones were read by immunoSEQ multiplex PCR, and TCRdb kept only the in-frame ones, dropping some. The data contain roughly 100,000 clones, 93% of them singletons. With 7 bases removed from V and 4 bases from J, the gap between germline ends came to 10 bases. CDR1 is SQVTM, CDR2 ANQGSEA, per germline. CDR3 length: 11 amino acids. The entry originates in a study of graft-versus-host responses after intestinal transplantation. Whole-study context: Transplantation in recipients was multivisceral, liver-intestinal, or isolated intestinal. All recipients got anti-thymocyte globulin induction, then tacrolimus and steroids for roughly three years.

V gene TRBV29-1 combines with J gene TRBJ1-1; unclear D gene. The material was unstimulated CD8+ T cells sorted from spleen or lymph node cells, obtained before intestinal transplant. The sequence derives from a human donor who received an intestinal transplant. CDR3 coding DNA: TGCAGCGCCGGGCAGTCCACTGAAGCTTTCTTT. Residues: CSAGQSTEAFF. The full variable domain, its missing parts supplied by reference TRBV29-1 and TRBJ1-1, is SAVISQKPSRDICQRGTSLTIQCQVDSQVTMMFWYRQQPGQSLTLIATANQGSEATYESGFVIDKFPISRPNLTFSTLTVSNMSPEDSSIYLCSAGQSTEAFFGQGTRLTVV.